This record covers a single TCR beta chain. CDR3 length equals 17 residues. CDR1 is MGHRA, CDR2 YSYEKL, per germline. V lost 6 bases and J lost 2; bases outside the gene matches: 12. The data are from a study of shared clonotypes between healthy human individuals. Sequenced by immunoSEQ multiplex PCR; TCRdb stores in-frame clones only, minus some. Of around 700,000 clones listed, 72% were seen once; the top ten hold about 2%. A CD45RA+ naive subset and a CD45RA-negative memory subset were split from CD4+ cells. This TCR was sampled from a young woman in good health. Sequenced sample: memory CD4+ T cells sorted from blood. Subset defined: CD45RA-negative fraction. The V gene is TRBV4-1, the J gene TRBJ2-3; 9 bases agree with TRBD2. DNA of the CDR3: TGCGCCAGCAGACAGGACTTTAGCGGGAGCTTCACAGATACGCAGTATTTT. Translated, it gives CASRQDFSGSFTDTQYF.